The clone carrying this TCR beta chain was seen ten or more times. This library used around 400 ng RNA and molecular barcoded adaptors spanning alpha/delta and beta/gamma chains. TCRdb ran MiXCR on the reads and lists one entry per CDR3 protein. The sample lists around 130,000 distinct CDR3 sequences; around 13% were seen once. The sample belongs to a study of read filtering for tumor transcriptome and immune sequencing. The overall study: Transcriptome libraries were built from DNase-treated RNA. TCR-mapped reads were about 3.5 to 11 million with IR-seq versus about 80 to 1273 with RNA-seq.

CDR3 length equals 15 residues. Trimming took off 0 bases at V and 5 bases at J, with 10 bases between the two ends. The germline V gene has CDR1 KGHDR and CDR2 SFDVKD. This receptor was obtained from a donor aged 40 or over with multiple myeloma. J is TRBJ2-1 and V is TRBV24-1; D is perhaps TRBD2 (6 bases). The specimen sequenced was a population of CD138-negative cells sorted from bone marrow. The CDR3 reads CATSDLGGQDNEQFF. In DNA form, the CDR3 reads TGTGCCACCAGTGATTTGGGAGGGCAGGACAATGAGCAGTTCTTC.